The text below deals with one T cell receptor beta chain. This sample is drawn from a study of CD8 T cells in Susac syndrome. An amount of RNA that ranged from roughly 0.5 to 1 ug was reverse transcribed with random hexamers. TCRdb re-called the immunoSEQ multiplex PCR reads with MiXCR, one entry per CDR3 protein. The data show 100,000 to 150,000 distinct CDR3 sequences, over 75% seen once. CD8+ and CD4+ T cells taken from blood had their TCR beta sequenced. Trimming took off 10 bases at V and 6 bases at J, with 16 bases between the two ends. Germline CDR1 reads MDHEN; CDR2 reads SYDVKM. This CDR3 is built from 13 residues.

Sequenced material: CD8+ T cells from PBMCs. The TCR sequence derives from a human donor with multiple sclerosis. The genes are TRBV28 and TRBJ2-1; D may match TRBD1 or TRBD2 (5 bases each). The CDR3 region has the DNA TGTGCCACCCTTTCGCTTGGGGGCAATGAGCAGTTCTTC. As protein: CATLSLGGNEQFF.